The clone carrying this T cell receptor beta chain appeared a single time. Antigen unknown. CDR3 length: 12 amino acids. With 5 bases removed from V and 4 bases from J, the gap between germline ends came to 9 bases. Per germline, CDR1 SGHKS and CDR2 YYEKEE (reference sequence). This entry is derived from a study of cytomegalovirus exposure and HLA in healthy donors. Study findings and constraints: Certain indistinguishable V segments, among them TRBV6-2 and TRBV6-3, were excluded. The authors enumerated 150 to 200 TCR beta chains as linked to cytomegalovirus. Sequencing likely caused a cluster of highly shared sequence variants.

The PCR was carried out with 60 Vbeta primers and 13 Jbeta primers. Here immunoSEQ multiplex PCR was the method, and the copy in TCRdb shows in-frame clones only, minus some. Counted here are 150,000 to 200,000 clones, about 88% occurring once; the ten biggest clones make up roughly 2.2%. The clonotype comes from a man aged 18-30 years in good health and CMV-seropositive. V and J are TRBV5-5 and TRBJ1-2; D gene uncertain. The material sequenced was PBMCs. CDR3 sequence: CASSSGIYGYTF. In DNA form, the CDR3 reads TGTGCCAGCAGTTCCGGGATCTATGGCTACACCTTC. Using reference TRBV5-5 and TRBJ1-2 for the parts outside the CDR3, the full variable domain is DAGVTQSPTHLIKTRGQQVTLRCSPISGHKSVSWYQQVLGQGPQFIFQYYEKEERGRGNFPDRFSARQFPNYSSELNVNALLLGDSALYLCASSSGIYGYTFGSGTRLTVV.